Presented here are 17 T cell receptor beta chains from one specimen sequenced in a study of naive and memory T cell subsets. Two oligonucleotides, mixed equimolar, formed the beta constant-region primer covering TRBC1 and TRBC2. TCRdb redid the calling of the UMI-ligation and nested PCR reads with MiXCR, one entry per CDR3 protein. Of 130,000 to 150,000 distinct CDR3 sequences listed, 17% are singletons. Sequences were obtained from naive CD4+ T cells from blood. The receptors here all came from a human donor in good health.

This rearrangement joins TRBV5-1 to TRBJ2-5; the D gene could be TRBD1 or TRBD2 (6 bases each). Germline CDR1 and CDR2: SGHRS and YFSETQ. CDR3 length: 15 amino acids. Trimming pared 2 bases from V and 5 bases from J, leaving 16 bases between. The CDR3: CASSFRPGAGETQYF. CDR3 sequence (DNA): TGCGCCAGCAGCTTCCGCCCGGGGGCGGGGGAGACCCAGTACTTC.

This clonotype has a handful of counts. V and J are TRBV14 and TRBJ2-2; D is unclear. Germline assignment: CDR1 SGHDN and CDR2 FVKESK. The CDR3 runs to 13 residues. V was pared by 6 bases and J by 1 base, with 6 bases between. As DNA, the CDR3 is TGTGCCAGCAGACGACAGAACACCGGGGAGCTGTTTTTT. Translating it yields CASRRQNTGELFF.

The chain's CDR3 is CSGGQDYEQYF. The CDR3 DNA is TGCAGCGGAGGACAGGACTACGAGCAGTACTTC. This chain connects TRBV29-1 to TRBJ2-7; 7 bases line up with TRBD1. Trimming removed 7 bases from V and 3 bases from J; junction bases left unmatched: 3. In germline, CDR1 is SQVTM, CDR2 ANQGSEA. The CDR3 covers 11 residues.

This clonotype was recorded many times. The V and J genes are TRBV27 and TRBJ2-6, with a tentative D call TRBD2 (6 bases). The CDR3 sequence is 16 residues long. The V gene's germline CDR1 is MNHEY and CDR2 SMNVEV (reference sequence). Trimming removed 5 bases from V and 2 bases from J, with 13 bases in between. CDR3 residues: CASSGGTPTGANVLTF. The CDR3 DNA follows: TGTGCCAGCAGTGGAGGGACTCCGACTGGGGCCAACGTCCTGACTTTC.

This clonotype occurred a few times. This chain joins TRBV4-1 and TRBJ2-2; 9 nucleotides line up with TRBD1. Germline V lookup: CDR1 MGHRA, CDR2 YSYEKL. The trim removed 0 bases at V and 0 bases at J, leaving 14 bases unmatched. The CDR3 contains 21 residues. The CDR3 is CASSQDYSGQGLTANTGELFF. Written as DNA, the CDR3 is TGCGCCAGCAGCCAAGATTATTCCGGACAGGGGCTTACGGCGAACACCGGGGAGCTGTTTTTT.

This clonotype was picked up a small number of times. This chain joins TRBV5-1 and TRBJ2-2; D is uncertain. This CDR3 spans 16 amino acids. V lost 2 bases, J lost 1 base, and 12 bases lay in between. In germline, CDR1 is SGHRS, CDR2 YFSETQ. The CDR3 spells CASSFEVRRNTGELFF. The CDR3 bases are TGCGCCAGCAGCTTTGAGGTTAGGAGGAACACCGGGGAGCTGTTTTTT. Supplemented by reference TRBV5-1 and TRBJ2-2, the full variable domain reads KAGVTQTPRYLIKTRGQQVTLSCSPISGHRSVSWYQQTPGQGLQFLFEYFSETQRNKGNFPGRFSGRQFSNSRSEMNVSTLELGDSALYLCASSFEVRRNTGELFFGEGSRLTVL.

The chain uses TRBV28 and TRBJ2-4, with 9 bases that match TRBD2. V lost 2 bases and J lost 1; bases outside the gene matches: 9. Germline V CDR1 and CDR2: MDHEN, SYDVKM. The CDR3 totals 18 residues. CDR3 loop: CASSLRVESGRAKNIQYF. The CDR3 DNA sequence: TGTGCCAGCAGTTTAAGGGTGGAAAGCGGGAGGGCCAAAAACATTCAGTACTTC.

The gene calls are TRBV29-1 and TRBJ2-1; D gene uncertain. This CDR3 comprises 11 residues. Germline CDR1 reads SQVTM; CDR2 reads ANQGSEA. V lost 5 bases, J lost 9 bases, and 11 bases lay in between. CDR3 residues: CSVYGWGEQFF. The CDR3 DNA follows: TGCAGCGTTTATGGGTGGGGTGAGCAGTTCTTC.

A few counts support this clonotype. CDR3 nucleotide sequence: TGTGCCAGCAGCTTGACTTGGAACTACGAGCAGTACTTC. The encoded protein is CASSLTWNYEQYF. This chain links TRBV7-2 with TRBJ2-7; D gene uncertain. V shed 3 bases and J shed 3 bases, with 9 bases lying between them. This CDR3 contains 13 residues. Germline V gene data show CDR1 as SGHTA and CDR2 as FQGNSA.

This clonotype was seen at least ten times. This rearrangement joins TRBV3-1 to TRBJ2-2; D not certain. Germline CDR1 is LGHDT and CDR2 is YNNKEL (reference sequence). The CDR3 contains 11 residues. Trimming removed 2 bases from V and 6 bases from J, with 1 base in between. DNA of the CDR3: TGTGCCAGCAGCCAATCCGGGGAGCTGTTTTTT. The encoded protein is CASSQSGELFF.

The chain uses TRBV18 and TRBJ1-4; tentative D call: TRBD1 (6 bases). The germline V and J ends were trimmed by 3 bases and 0 bases, with 8 bases remaining between them. This CDR3 is 15 amino acids long. Germline CDR1 reads KGHSH; CDR2 reads LQKENI. The DNA for the CDR3 is TGTGCCAGCTCACCTTCAGGGGCAACTAATGAAAAACTGTTTTTT. The encoded protein is CASSPSGATNEKLFF.

V is TRBV12-3 or TRBV12-4 and J is TRBJ2-1, with D possibly TRBD2 on 6 matching bases. This CDR3 comprises 14 residues. Between the trimmed V and J ends, which lost 3 bases and 4 bases, there was a span of 10 bases. This chain's CDR3 is CASSFGSIYNEQFF. Written as DNA, the CDR3 is TGTGCCAGCAGTTTCGGGAGCATTTACAATGAGCAGTTCTTC.

This chain uses TRBV7-2 with TRBJ1-5; no definite D call. Per the germline V gene, CDR1 is SGHTA and CDR2 is FQGNSA. This CDR3 region has 15 residues. V lost 2 bases, J lost 7 bases, and 15 bases lay in between. The CDR3 region is CASSLFTGSYQPQHF. The CDR3 DNA reads as TGTGCCAGCAGCTTATTCACGGGCTCCTACCAGCCCCAGCATTTT.

V usage is TRBV24-1 and J usage is TRBJ2-3; no firm D call. Germline V gives CDR1 KGHDR, CDR2 SFDVKD. This CDR3 is 13 amino acids long. V dropped 9 bases and J dropped 5 bases, with 14 bases sitting between them. CDR3 amino acids: CATPNKRGDTQYF. DNA for the CDR3: TGTGCCACCCCCAACAAGCGTGGAGATACGCAGTATTTT.

This clonotype was counted at least ten times. V usage is TRBV4-1 and J usage is TRBJ1-2; 9 bases match TRBD1. Germline V CDR1 and CDR2: MGHRA, YSYEKL. The ends lost 3 bases at V and 0 bases at J; junction bases unmatched: 8. This CDR3 is 17 amino acids long. CDR3 sequence: CASSQAGQGLSNYGYTF. CDR3 coding DNA: TGCGCCAGCAGCCAGGCGGGACAGGGACTGTCTAACTATGGCTACACCTTC.

V usage is TRBV28 and J usage is TRBJ2-2; D gene unclear. Germline values: CDR1 MDHEN, CDR2 SYDVKM. The CDR3 runs 18 residues. V shed 4 bases and J shed 0 bases, with 18 bases lying between them. CDR3 sequence: CASSSPPGGTANTGELFF. The CDR3 DNA sequence: TGTGCCAGCAGTTCCCCCCCCGGTGGCACCGCGAACACCGGGGAGCTGTTTTTT.

The CDR3 sequence: CSARNRQGYSNQPQHF. The CDR3 DNA is TGCAGTGCTAGAAACCGACAGGGATATAGCAATCAGCCCCAGCATTTT. V and J are TRBV20-1 and TRBJ1-5, with 7 bases identical to TRBD1. The ends lost 2 bases at V and 0 bases at J; junction bases unmatched: 7. The germline gives CDR1 DFQATT, CDR2 SNEGSKA (reference sequence). The CDR3 contains 16 residues.